Listed below are T cell receptor beta chains from one sample, sequenced in a study of OX40 agonist ivuxolimab in advanced cancers. Libraries were prepared by immunoSEQ multiplex PCR; TCRdb keeps only in-frame clonotypes and omits some of them. The sample includes about 12,000 clones, under 75% of them seen just once. Material: CD4+ or CD8+ T cells sorted from blood, obtained in a trial of the OX40 agonist ivuxolimab. Source of these receptors: an adult with an advanced solid tumor such as melanoma, head and neck, liver or kidney cancer. The CDR3 runs from the conserved cysteine through the conserved F or W.

cdr3_aa j_call v_call
CASSLPGLEYNEQFF TRBJ2-1 TRBV28
CASSPGPGTQETQYF TRBJ2-5 TRBV7-3
CASSLRGRQYDQPQHF TRBJ1-5 TRBV28
CATSSGLAGGNEQFF TRBJ2-1 TRBV15
CAVSKGSTYEQYF TRBJ2-7 TRBV6-5
CASSVLRTGGHGYTF TRBJ1-2 TRBV28
CASSFEVSGANVLTF TRBJ2-6 TRBV11-1
CASSGGHYNEQFF TRBJ2-1 TRBV5-4
CASIPGGRNTEAFF TRBJ1-1 TRBV7-8
CASSLSGRSDTQYF TRBJ2-3 TRBV6-6
CASSQEALPGGPQETQYF TRBJ2-5 TRBV4-3
CASSRLAGTNEQFF TRBJ2-1 TRBV19
CASSVATTSIIEQYF TRBJ2-7 TRBV9
CASSYNGGDSYEQYF TRBJ2-7 TRBV6-6
CASSSRTMSTDTQYF TRBJ2-3 TRBV11-2
CASSPTTTGELFF TRBJ2-2 TRBV7-3
CASSPSLLYEQYF TRBJ2-7 TRBV19
CSATTGDGANVLTF TRBJ2-6 TRBV29-1
CASNTDPRHRGPRRSEQFF TRBJ2-1 TRBV7-8
CASSQPQAQGDTQYF TRBJ2-3 TRBV4-2
CASSSGADNQPQHF TRBJ1-5 TRBV27
CASSLSSRKTQYF TRBJ2-5 TRBV21-1
CASSLGFYEQYF - TRBV11-2
CASSLDLSSYNEQFF TRBJ2-1 TRBV7-8
CASSLTGQGTYEQYF TRBJ2-7 TRBV28
CASSQEGGLAGGYEQYF TRBJ2-7 TRBV14